Listed below are T cell receptor beta chains from one sample, sequenced in a study of T cell responses to AZD1222 COVID-19 vaccine. Clones were sequenced by immunoSEQ multiplex PCR, and TCRdb holds only the in-frame ones, with some missing. The table includes tens of thousands of clones, around nine tenths detected once. Sequenced material: peripheral blood, taken on day 0 of MenACWY control vaccination. Source of these receptors: an adult in good health. Both conserved end residues are part of each CDR3. A D gene is named only where the DNA matches it firmly. Part of the rows lack a size; the others show once, few, many or a class for expanded clones.

clone_size d_call j_call v_call cdr3_aa cdr3_nt
- - TRBJ1-1 TRBV6-6 CASSFRGNTEAFF TGTGCCAGCAGTTTTCGGGGGAACACTGAAGCTTTCTTT
- - TRBJ2-7 TRBV28 CASSFGSNTYEQYF TGTGCCAGCAGTTTCGGCAGCAATACCTACGAGCAGTACTTC
- - TRBJ1-2 TRBV5-6 CASSWARGNSPYGYTF TGTGCCAGCAGCTGGGCGCGAGGGAATAGCCCCTATGGCTACACCTTC
- - TRBJ1-4 TRBV2 CASSLPGVDEKLFF TGTGCCAGCAGCCTCCCGGGGGTCGATGAAAAACTGTTTTTT
- TRBD1 TRBJ1-2 TRBV9 CASSVAAQGDGYTF TGTGCCAGCAGCGTAGCTGCCCAGGGGGATGGCTACACCTTC
- - TRBJ2-2 TRBV5-5 CASSLGELAGELFF TGTGCCAGCAGCTTAGGGGAACTCGCCGGGGAGCTGTTTTTT
- - TRBJ1-4 TRBV27 CASSFGSDTTNEKLFF TGTGCCAGCAGTTTTGGGTCAGATACAACTAATGAAAAACTGTTTTTT
- - TRBJ1-1 TRBV19 CASSIDPGYSATEAFF TGTGCCAGTAGTATTGACCCTGGATATTCCGCGACTGAAGCTTTCTTT
once - TRBJ1-5 TRBV19 CASSPGALSNQPQHF TGTGCCAGTAGTCCAGGGGCTTTGAGCAATCAGCCCCAGCATTTT
few - TRBJ2-1 TRBV7-6 CASSLDRDPVVSYNEQFF TGTGCCAGCAGCTTAGATCGGGACCCCGTTGTCTCCTACAATGAGCAGTTCTTC
- - TRBJ1-1 TRBV28 CASSLWIGNTEAFF TGTGCCAGCAGTTTGTGGATCGGGAACACTGAAGCTTTCTTT
- - TRBJ1-4 TRBV6-5 CASRTEVGGGELFF TGTGCCAGCCGGACGGAGGTTGGAGGAGGGGAACTGTTTTTT
- TRBD1 TRBJ1-1 TRBV27 CASSLTQTGQGARNTEAFF TGTGCCAGCAGTTTGACTCAGACAGGACAGGGGGCGCGGAACACTGAAGCTTTCTTT
- - TRBJ1-6 TRBV3-1/TRBV3-2 CASSQGDTASPLHF TGTGCCAGCAGCCAAGGGGATACTGCTTCACCCCTCCACTTT
- TRBD1 TRBJ1-1 TRBV6-5 CASSTGTGRTEAFF TGTGCCAGCAGTACTGGGACAGGGCGCACTGAAGCTTTCTTT
- - TRBJ2-7 TRBV11-2 CASSSYYEQYF TGTGCCAGCAGCTCATACTACGAGCAGTACTTC
- - TRBJ1-1 TRBV7-9 CASSGLGAGTEAFF TGTGCCAGCAGCGGACTAGGGGCTGGCACTGAAGCTTTCTTT
- - TRBJ2-7 TRBV3-1/TRBV3-2 CASSQDPPGAPSEQYF TGTGCCAGCAGCCAAGATCCTCCGGGGGCCCCCTCCGAGCAGTACTTC
- - TRBJ1-5 TRBV5-6 CASSQAFSNQPQHF TGTGCCAGCAGCCAGGCCTTTAGCAATCAGCCCCAGCATTTT
- - TRBJ2-1 TRBV4-1 CASSPSTAYNEQFF TGCGCCAGCAGCCCTTCGACAGCCTACAATGAGCAGTTCTTC
- - TRBJ2-3 TRBV9 CASSVEIRGDTQYF TGTGCCAGCAGCGTAGAAATTCGAGGAGATACGCAGTATTTT
- TRBD1 TRBJ1-1 TRBV14 CASSQTLLGRGDTEAFF TGTGCCAGCAGCCAGACCCTTTTGGGCAGGGGGGACACTGAAGCTTTCTTT
- - TRBJ2-2 TRBV6-6 CASSYSSGRTGELFF TGTGCCAGCAGTTACTCTTCGGGTAGGACCGGGGAGCTGTTTTTT
- - TRBJ1-2 TRBV5-4 CASSLETPRDGYTF TGTGCCAGCAGCTTGGAGACGCCAAGGGATGGCTACACCTTC
- - TRBJ1-5 TRBV10-3 CAISAVENQPQHF TGTGCCATCAGTGCGGTAGAGAATCAGCCCCAGCATTTT
- - TRBJ2-1 TRBV12-3/TRBV12-4 CASISGVNEQFF TGTGCCAGCATATCGGGGGTCAATGAGCAGTTCTTC
- TRBD2 TRBJ2-1 TRBV10-3 CAVKTSRDYNGQFF TGTGCCGTTAAGACTAGCAGGGACTACAATGGGCAGTTCTTC
- - TRBJ1-4 TRBV24-1 CATSDPRRDTHEKLFF TGTGCCACCAGTGATCCGAGACGGGACACGCATGAAAAACTGTTTTTT
- TRBD2 TRBJ2-5 TRBV7-2 CASSFAGGPETQYF TGTGCCAGCAGCTTCGCGGGAGGGCCTGAGACCCAGTACTTC
- - TRBJ2-3 TRBV10-3 CAILEQDTDTQYF TGTGCCATCCTCGAGCAGGACACAGATACGCAGTATTTT
- TRBD1 TRBJ2-6 TRBV6-2/TRBV6-3 CASSRRQGAQGANVLTF TGTGCCAGCAGCCGTCGACAGGGGGCGCAGGGGGCCAACGTCCTGACTTTC
- - TRBJ1-4 TRBV7-2 CASSPRVLRVGEKLFF TGTGCCAGCAGCCCAAGGGTCCTCAGGGTGGGTGAAAAACTGTTTTTT
- - TRBJ1-1 TRBV6-5 CASSLTGGYTEAFF TGTGCCAGCAGTTTGACCGGGGGGTACACTGAAGCTTTCTTT
- TRBD2 TRBJ2-3 TRBV30 CAKLAGGTDTQYF TGTGCCAAACTAGCGGGAGGCACAGATACGCAGTATTTT
- - TRBJ2-2 TRBV7-3 CASSLTGELFF TGTGCCAGCAGCTTGACCGGGGAGCTGTTTTTT
- - TRBJ1-4 TRBV27 CVSKARAATNEKLFF TGTGTCTCAAAGGCCAGGGCTGCAACTAATGAAAAACTGTTTTTT
- - TRBJ1-4 TRBV7-9 CASSFFGVNEKLFF TGTGCCAGCAGCTTCTTTGGTGTGAATGAAAAACTGTTTTTT
- TRBD1 TRBJ2-6 TRBV19 CASRGQESGANVLTF TGTGCCAGTAGGGGACAGGAGTCTGGGGCCAACGTCCTGACTTTC
- - TRBJ2-7 TRBV2 CASWGRPYEQYF TGTGCCAGCTGGGGTCGGCCCTACGAGCAGTACTTC
- TRBD2 TRBJ2-1 TRBV29-1 CSVEGTSGTNYNEQFF TGCAGCGTTGAGGGGACTAGCGGGACCAACTACAATGAGCAGTTCTTC
- - TRBJ1-2 TRBV12-3/TRBV12-4 CASSLGLNYGYTF TGTGCCAGCAGTTTGGGCCTAAACTATGGCTACACCTTC
- - TRBJ1-6 TRBV9 CASSEDSYNSPLHF TGTGCCAGCAGCGAGGACTCCTATAATTCACCCCTCCACTTT
once - TRBJ1-5 TRBV5-1 CASSLDTNSNQPQHF TGCGCCAGCAGCTTGGACACCAATAGCAATCAGCCCCAGCATTTT
- TRBD2 TRBJ2-2 TRBV15 CATSRAGGPNSGELFF TGTGCCACCAGCAGAGCGGGAGGGCCCAACTCCGGGGAGCTGTTTTTT
- - TRBJ2-7 TRBV27 CASRGAATYEQYF TGTGCCAGCCGAGGAGCGGCGACCTACGAGCAGTACTTC
once - TRBJ2-7 TRBV6-5 CASRPQEGSYEQYF TGTGCCAGCAGGCCCCAAGAGGGGTCCTACGAGCAGTACTTC
- - TRBJ2-7 TRBV6-5 CASSLSIGTLPNEQYF TGTGCCAGCAGTTTAAGTATCGGGACTCTGCCCAACGAGCAGTACTTC
- TRBD1 TRBJ1-5 TRBV2 CASGGQQNQPQHF TGTGCCAGTGGGGGACAGCAAAATCAGCCCCAGCATTTT
- TRBD2 TRBJ2-3 TRBV24-1 CATSDSGGADTQYF TGTGCCACCAGTGACTCGGGGGGTGCAGATACGCAGTATTTT
- - TRBJ2-7 TRBV10-3 CAISDNSYEQYF TGTGCCATCAGTGACAACTCCTACGAGCAGTACTTC
- - TRBJ1-3 TRBV19 CASDWGNTIYF TGTGCCAGTGATTGGGGTAACACCATATATTTT
- - TRBJ1-1 TRBV7-9 CASSRQDLNTEAFF TGTGCCAGCAGCAGACAGGACCTGAACACTGAAGCTTTCTTT
- TRBD1 TRBJ1-5 TRBV5-4 CASSLYPPGQGGNQPQHF TGTGCCAGCAGCTTGTATCCCCCGGGACAGGGCGGGAATCAGCCCCAGCATTTT
- - TRBJ1-2 TRBV18 CASSQREGSGYTF TGTGCCAGCTCACAACGTGAGGGGAGCGGCTACACCTTC
- - TRBJ2-7 TRBV5-6 CASSLRGFITYEQYF TGTGCCAGCAGCTTGAGGGGGTTTATAACCTACGAGCAGTACTTC
once TRBD2 TRBJ2-7 TRBV7-2 CASSYGTSSYEQYF TGTGCCAGCAGCTACGGGACTAGTTCATACGAGCAGTACTTC
- - TRBJ2-4 TRBV14 CASSLTGKAKNIQYF TGTGCCAGCAGCCTAACAGGGAAAGCCAAAAACATTCAGTACTTC